What follows describes a single TCR beta chain. The J segment lost 2 bases and the V segment lost 7 bases, leaving 10 bases of the junction unmatched. Germline CDR1 reads MNHEY; CDR2 reads SVGAGI. The length of the CDR3 is 16 residues. The source of the sample is a study of molecular identifiers for immune sequencing clone quantification. TCRdb re-analysed the PCR reads in MiXCR, keeping a single row per CDR3 protein. This sample has more than 550,000 distinct CDR3 sequences, with less than 30% found just once. This chain connects TRBV6-5 to TRBJ2-1, with 8 bases identical to TRBD2. Source material: naive CD8+ T cells from blood, with Jurkat cell RNA spiked in. Subset given: FACS-sorted CD8+CD4-CCR7+CD45RA+ naive T cells. This sequence was found in a human donor in good health. Some libraries in this study had Jurkat cell RNA spiked in. The CDR3 sequence: CASTLLPGGPYNEQFF. The CDR3 DNA reads TGTGCCAGCACCCTACTCCCGGGAGGGCCCTACAATGAGCAGTTCTTC.